This T cell receptor beta chain was recorded in a study of Ad26.COV2.S vaccination and SARS-CoV-2 variants. The repertoire was sequenced with immunoSEQ multiplex PCR; TCRdb's copy has only in-frame clones and lacks some. In the table there are some 340,000 clones, just over 85% of which are singletons. Noted treatment: roughly 18 received Ad26.COV2.S at low or high dose, single or two shots; about five received placebo; per-sample allocation not given. The study sampled participants on day 63 after the first vaccine or placebo injection. Losses at the gene ends were 5 bases for V and 2 bases for J; bases not matched to a gene: 6. This CDR3 comprises 15 residues. CDR1 WSHSY and CDR2 SAAADI come from the germline V gene.

V gene TRBV10-2 combines with J gene TRBJ2-7; 10 nucleotides align to TRBD2. The clonotype was recovered from a person aged 18-65 years who received the Ad26.COV2.S COVID-19 vaccine or a placebo. This material consisted of peripheral blood, taken in a trial of Ad26.COV2.S vaccine versus placebo. CDR3 region: CASSPSGGVPYEQYF. The CDR3 nucleotides read TGCGCCAGCAGTCCTAGCGGGGGCGTTCCCTACGAGCAGTACTTC.